This entry lists 22 T cell receptor beta chains sequenced from one sample in a study of T cells in Graves' hyperthyroidism and ophthalmopathy. The investigators amplified TCR beta CDR3 regions from RNA transcripts. An initial round of RT-PCR targeting the TCR CDR3 relied on the HTBI primer set. In TCRdb, the multiplex PCR reads were re-called with MiXCR into one record per CDR3 protein. The sample comprises about 620,000 distinct CDR3 sequences, 15% to 20% of which are singletons, and over 3.5% rests with the top ten. The sequenced sample was blood. Receptors originate from a woman aged 25 to 39 with Graves' hyperthyroidism.

This clonotype occurred a few times. The chain employs TRBV9 and TRBJ2-3; TRBD1 or TRBD2 may be the D gene (6 bases each). This CDR3 contains 15 residues. CDR1 and CDR2 from the germline V gene are SGDLS and YYNGEE. Trimming took off 9 bases at V and 5 bases at J, with 22 bases between the two ends. CDR3 residues: CATSPGGSYQDTQYF. DNA of the CDR3: TGTGCCACCTCCCCCGGGGGCAGTTATCAAGATACGCAGTATTTT. The whole variable domain, filled in from reference TRBV9 and TRBJ2-3, reads DSGVTQTPKHLITATGQRVTLRCSPRSGDLSVYWYQQSLDQGLQFLIQYYNGEERAKGNILERFSAQQFPDLHSELNLSSLELGDSALYFCATSPGGSYQDTQYFGPGTRLTVL.

This clonotype was found a few times. The chain employs TRBV7-9 and TRBJ1-2; possibly TRBD1 for D (6 bases). CDR3 length: 14 residues. Per germline, CDR1 SEHNR and CDR2 FQNEAQ (reference sequence). V lost 4 bases to trimming and J lost 8 bases, with 17 bases between them. CDR3 nucleotides: TGTGCCAGCAGCTCAGGGGTACTCCAAGTAGGCTACACCTTC. Residues: CASSSGVLQVGYTF.

This clonotype was picked up a small number of times. The genes are TRBV27 and TRBJ2-4, with 8 bases fitting TRBD2. The germline V gene has CDR1 MNHEY and CDR2 SMNVEV (reference sequence). The J segment lost 6 bases and the V segment lost 5 bases, leaving 9 bases of the junction unmatched. The CDR3 extends over 15 amino acids. The CDR3 spells CASSANSGMRNIQYF. The CDR3 coding sequence is TGTGCCAGCAGTGCAAATAGCGGGATGAGAAACATTCAGTACTTC.

This clonotype was counted at least ten times. This sequence joins TRBV4-1 and TRBJ1-1, with unresolved D. The CDR3 has 14 amino acids. V lost 2 bases and J 4 bases, leaving 11 bases between the germline ends. Germline V lookup: CDR1 MGHRA, CDR2 YSYEKL. The chain's CDR3 is CASSQQILSTEAFF. In DNA, the CDR3 is TGCGCCAGCAGCCAACAAATCTTGAGCACTGAAGCTTTCTTT.

This clonotype was observed at least ten times. As DNA, the CDR3 is TGCGCCAGCAGCTTGGAGGGGAGGGCTTTCTACGAGCAGTACTTC. As protein: CASSLEGRAFYEQYF. The rearrangement links TRBV5-1 to TRBJ2-7; 7 nucleotides line up with TRBD2. Germline-derived CDR1 and CDR2 are SGHRS and YFSETQ. The junction had 6 bases not matched to a gene; V was cut back by 0 bases and J by 3 bases. The CDR3 has 15 amino acids. Full variable domain (outside the CDR3, taken from reference TRBV5-1 and TRBJ2-7): KAGVTQTPRYLIKTRGQQVTLSCSPISGHRSVSWYQQTPGQGLQFLFEYFSETQRNKGNFPGRFSGRQFSNSRSEMNVSTLELGDSALYLCASSLEGRAFYEQYFGPGTRLTVT.

This clonotype came up many times. The chain is built from TRBV27 and TRBJ2-1, with D perhaps matching TRBD2 (5 bases). Germline values: CDR1 MNHEY, CDR2 SMNVEV (reference sequence). Trimming cost V 6 bases and J 2 bases, with 14 bases left between them. The CDR3 contains 15 residues. The CDR3 DNA reads TGTGCCAGCAGCGAAGACCCGAGGGCCTACAATGAGCAGTTCTTC. Translation gives CASSEDPRAYNEQFF.

The chain couples TRBV29-1 to TRBJ1-1; D is possibly TRBD1 (5 bases). V was trimmed by 6 bases and J by 5 bases, leaving 10 bases between them. This CDR3 region has 11 residues. Germline loops: CDR1 SQVTM, CDR2 ANQGSEA. Here the CDR3 DNA reads TGCAGCGTCGCCTGGGGGACTGAAGCTTTCTTT. This encodes CSVAWGTEAFF.

The rearrangement links TRBV13 to TRBJ1-2, with TRBD1 as a possible D gene (5 bases). This CDR3 is 14 amino acids long. The germline CDR1 and CDR2 sequences are PRHDT and FYEKMQ (reference sequence). V was cut by 5 bases and J by 5 bases, with 15 bases left in between. CDR3 region: CASSPSRTIYGYTF. DNA of the CDR3: TGTGCCAGCAGCCCCTCTCGGACAATTTATGGCTACACCTTC.

The chain couples TRBV5-4 to TRBJ2-7, with 11 bases identical to TRBD2. Germline CDR1 and CDR2: SGHNT and YYREEE (reference sequence). With V trimmed by 2 bases and J by 3 bases, 4 bases remained unmatched. The CDR3 length is 15 residues. The DNA of the CDR3 is TGTGCCAGCAGCTTACGACTAGCGGGAAACTACGAGCAGTACTTC. Its translation: CASSLRLAGNYEQYF.

V gene TRBV2 combines with J gene TRBJ1-5, with D tentatively TRBD1 (6 bases). CDR1 and CDR2 from the germline V gene are SNHLY and FYNNEI. The CDR3 covers 15 residues. Trimming removed 2 bases from V and 4 bases from J, with 12 bases in between. The CDR3 nucleotides are TGTGCCAGCAGTGAAATGGGACACGTTAATCAGCCCCAGCATTTT. Translated, it gives CASSEMGHVNQPQHF.

This clonotype was detected many times. V is TRBV6-1 and J is TRBJ1-2; perhaps TRBD1 as D (5 bases). CDR3 size: 15 residues. Looked up from germline, CDR1 is MNHNS and CDR2 is SASEGT. V lost 2 bases, J lost 5 bases, and 15 bases lay in between. CDR3 residues: CASSENPTALYGYTF. In DNA, the CDR3 is TGTGCCAGCAGTGAAAATCCGACAGCCCTGTATGGCTACACCTTC.

This clonotype was picked up many times. V usage is TRBV12-3 or TRBV12-4 and J usage is TRBJ2-5, with D perhaps matching TRBD2 (6 bases). CDR3 size: 16 residues. V lost 3 bases, J lost 7 bases, and 21 bases lay in between. In DNA, the CDR3 is TGTGCCAGCAGTTTCCGGACTAACTCTCCCTCGGGGACCCAGTACTTC. Translated, it gives CASSFRTNSPSGTQYF.

This clonotype was detected ten times or more. This rearrangement joins TRBV11-2 to TRBJ2-1; no reliable D call. Germline V gives CDR1 SGHAT, CDR2 FQNNGV. Trimming left V 5 bases short and J 6 bases short, with 20 bases between. The length of the CDR3 is 16 residues. DNA of the CDR3: TGTGCCAGCAGCCCTAGACCCACATTGGCCCCCAATGAGCAGTTCTTC. Amino acid sequence: CASSPRPTLAPNEQFF.

In its sample, this clonotype was seen a few times. The chain is built from TRBV9 and TRBJ2-3, with a tentative D call TRBD2 (5 bases). From germline, CDR1 is SGDLS and CDR2 YYNGEE. Trimming stripped 3 bases from V and 2 bases from J, with 19 bases between. CDR3 length: 17 residues. The CDR3 here is CASSAGIGRRSTDTQYF. CDR3 nucleotide sequence: TGTGCCAGCAGCGCCGGGATTGGCCGGAGGTCCACAGATACGCAGTATTTT.

This clonotype was counted a few times. The chain has TRBV29-1 and TRBJ1-5; TRBD1 matches at 7 bases. Germline V gene lookup returns CDR1 SQVTM and CDR2 ANQGSEA. This CDR3 is built from 13 residues. V dropped 5 bases and J dropped 4; count of bases not matched to a gene: 5. The CDR3 here is CSVTETGNQPQHF. The CDR3 region has the DNA TGCAGCGTTACAGAGACAGGGAATCAGCCCCAGCATTTT. Looking up the rest from reference TRBV29-1 and TRBJ1-5 gives the full variable domain: SAVISQKPSRDICQRGTSLTIQCQVDSQVTMMFWYRQQPGQSLTLIATANQGSEATYESGFVIDKFPISRPNLTFSTLTVSNMSPEDSSIYLCSVTETGNQPQHFGDGTRLSIL.

This clonotype was seen at least ten times. The chain carries TRBV20-1 and TRBJ2-1, with TRBD1 as a possible D gene (5 bases). CDR1 is DFQATT, CDR2 SNEGSKA, per germline (reference sequence). CDR3 length: 15 amino acids. V was trimmed by 0 bases and J by 6 bases, leaving 15 bases between them. CDR3 loop: CSARESGIVSNEQFF. CDR3 nucleotides: TGCAGTGCTAGAGAGTCAGGGATTGTTTCCAATGAGCAGTTCTTC.

This clonotype was observed many times. The chain combines TRBV11-3 with TRBJ1-1, with TRBD1 as a possible D gene (6 bases). The germline V and J ends were trimmed by 4 bases and 1 base, with 10 bases remaining between them. From germline, CDR1 is SGHNT and CDR2 YENEEA. The CDR3 is 14 amino acids. The CDR3, as DNA: TGTGCCAGCAGCTCGGGACAATCGAACACTGAAGCTTTCTTT. Protein product: CASSSGQSNTEAFF.

CDR3 in amino acids: CASSVGAGLYNEQFF. As DNA, the CDR3 is TGTGCCAGCAGTGTGGGAGCGGGACTTTACAATGAGCAGTTCTTC. This chain uses TRBV6-1 with TRBJ2-1; 7 bases are a match to TRBD2. The germline gives CDR1 MNHNS, CDR2 SASEGT. The CDR3 runs 15 residues. Trimming at V came to 4 bases and at J to 4 bases, leaving 7 bases not matched to a gene.

The rearrangement uses TRBV3-2 and TRBJ2-7; the table's D call, TRBD1, was not checked against the DNA. TRBV3-2 is noted as a pseudogene. There are 13 residues in the CDR3. The CDR3 DNA reads TGTGCCAGGGAAGGGGACACCCCTTACGAGCAGTACTTC. Translation gives CAREGDTPYEQYF.

The chain joins TRBV5-1 to TRBJ2-7; 8 bases align to TRBD1. There are 17 residues in the CDR3. V gave up 0 bases and J gave up 5 bases; unmatched junction bases: 13. CDR1 and CDR2 from the germline V gene are SGHRS and YFSETQ. CDR3 amino acids: CASSLALWSGQGDEQYF. CDR3 DNA: TGCGCCAGCAGCTTGGCCCTTTGGTCTGGACAGGGAGACGAGCAGTACTTC.

This clonotype was counted ten times or more. The chain combines TRBV7-2 with TRBJ2-1; 16 positions match TRBD2. The CDR3 length is 16 residues. In germline, CDR1 is SGHTA, CDR2 FQGNSA. The V segment lost 4 bases and the J segment 12 bases; nucleotides outside the gene matches: 9. This CDR3 reads CASSSTPGLAGGRQFF. CDR3 DNA: TGTGCCAGCAGCTCAACTCCGGGACTAGCGGGAGGGCGGCAGTTCTTC.

This clonotype was seen many times. The rearrangement links TRBV29-1 to TRBJ1-1; D is ambiguous. The germline V gene has CDR1 SQVTM and CDR2 ANQGSEA. This CDR3 region has 13 residues. V was shortened by 4 bases and J by 5 bases, with 14 bases between the two germline ends. The CDR3 sequence is CSVVLGIGTEAFF. The CDR3 DNA reads as TGCAGCGTTGTGCTAGGGATAGGGACTGAAGCTTTCTTT.